This TCR beta chain was documented in a study of cytomegalovirus exposure and HLA in healthy donors. This CDR3 is 13 amino acids long. CDR1 and CDR2 (germline): MNHEY, SVGAGI. V shed 6 bases and J shed 3 bases, with 11 bases lying between them. The PCR made use of 60 Vbeta and 13 Jbeta primers. Methods used by the authors: A later analysis counted roughly 74 million unique TCR beta chains, around 11 million shared. Profiled with immunoSEQ multiplex PCR; TCRdb holds only in-frame clones, not every one. V and J calls and clone size follow that table, whereas D and trimming were derived from the DNA. The profile shows roughly 150,000 clones, around 68% of them singletons. On this clone: Antigen unknown.

Study-wide results and limits: The dataset shows that most TCR sequences were rare, while some public TCRs occurred in many donors. It was only CMV serostatus that was available as immune exposure information. The study carried out a later analysis of TCR beta sequences. It associated about 15,000 of them with specific HLA alleles at a false discovery rate of 0.05.

The sample was PBMCs. The sequence was obtained from a man under 40 in good health and CMV-seropositive. The chain links TRBV6-5 to TRBJ1-1, with a tentative D call TRBD1 (5 bases). CDR3 DNA sequence: TGTGCCAGCAGCCTCAGACAGTACACTGAAGCTTTCTTT. Translation: CASSLRQYTEAFF.